Listed here is a single T cell receptor beta chain. The table came from immunoSEQ multiplex PCR; TCRdb's copy has only in-frame clones and leaves some out. This table has 77,000 or so clones, approximately 89% appearing once. The data originate from a study of OX40 agonist ivuxolimab in advanced cancers. About the study: With a range of roughly 20 to 85, age averaged roughly 60 years, and approximately 83% were male.

Germline CDR1 reads LNHDA; CDR2 reads SQIVND (reference sequence). The length of the CDR3 is 14 residues. Trimming removed 8 bases from V and 9 bases from J; junction bases left unmatched: 8. The chain recombines TRBV19 with TRBJ1-4, with 11 bases that match TRBD1. The TCR was taken from an adult with an advanced solid tumor such as melanoma, head and neck, liver or kidney cancer. The specimen comprised CD4+ or CD8+ T cells sorted from blood, sampled in a trial of the OX40 agonist ivuxolimab. The CDR3 reads CASLPGTGGKKLFF. CDR3 DNA sequence: TGTGCCAGTTTACCCGGGACAGGGGGTAAAAAACTGTTTTTT.